The 20 T cell receptor beta chains below all came from one sample that was sequenced in a study of early T cells in non-severe SARS-CoV-2 infection. One entry per CDR3 protein results from TCRdb running MiXCR on the 5' RACE reads. In the table there are roughly 120,000 distinct CDR3 sequences, 15% of which are singletons. The material sequenced was whole blood. All receptors derive from an adult who was a healthcare worker with PCR-confirmed SARS-CoV-2 infection or an uninfected control (not recorded which).

The chain combines TRBV30 with TRBJ1-3; no reliable D call. The CDR3 has 12 residues. Germline loops: CDR1 GTSNPN, CDR2 SVGIG (reference sequence). Trimming removed 0 bases from V and 3 bases from J, with 3 bases in between. CDR3 sequence (DNA): TGTGCCTGGAGTGTACGTGGAAACACCATATATTTT. Amino acid sequence: CAWSVRGNTIYF.

The chain carries TRBV29-1 and TRBJ2-5; 9 positions match TRBD2. This CDR3 spans 13 amino acids. Germline CDR1 reads SQVTM; CDR2 reads ANQGSEA. Trimming cost V 4 bases and J 1 base; bases outside gene matches: 1. CDR3 region: CSVVSGGQETQYF. DNA of the CDR3: TGCAGCGTTGTTAGCGGGGGCCAAGAGACCCAGTACTTC. Full variable domain (remainder filled in from reference TRBV29-1 and TRBJ2-5): SAVISQKPSRDICQRGTSLTIQCQVDSQVTMMFWYRQQPGQSLTLIATANQGSEATYESGFVIDKFPISRPNLTFSTLTVSNMSPEDSSIYLCSVVSGGQETQYFGPGTRLLVL.

This clonotype was seen a few times. The chain couples TRBV7-9 to TRBJ2-1; D ambiguous. V lost 0 bases, J lost 7 bases, and 4 bases lay in between. The CDR3 is made up of 12 amino acids. The germline V gene has CDR1 SEHNR and CDR2 FQNEAQ (reference sequence). DNA of the CDR3: TGTGCCAGCAGCTTAGCGCGGAATGAGCAGTTCTTC. Protein: CASSLARNEQFF.

This clonotype was detected only a few times. CDR3 bases: TGTGCCAGCAGCTTTCAAGCCCCCTTTAGCACAGATACGCAGTATTTT. Its translation is CASSFQAPFSTDTQYF. The rearrangement uses TRBV5-6 and TRBJ2-3; D call uncertain. The germline V and J ends were trimmed by 2 bases and 0 bases, with 13 bases remaining between them. CDR1 is SGHDT, CDR2 YYEEEE, per germline. The CDR3 extends over 16 amino acids.

The chain joins TRBV6-5 to TRBJ1-2; D is undetermined. Germline V gene lookup returns CDR1 MNHEY and CDR2 SVGAGI. The length of the CDR3 is 14 residues. Trimming took off 8 bases at V and 2 bases at J, with 15 bases between the two ends. CDR3 sequence (DNA): TGTGCCAGCCGTCCTGGCGGGAACAACTATGGCTACACCTTC. Translation: CASRPGGNNYGYTF.

V usage is TRBV4-1 and J usage is TRBJ2-7; TRBD1 aligns across 7 bases. The CDR3 covers 15 residues. The germline CDR1 and CDR2 sequences are MGHRA and YSYEKL. J was trimmed by 5 bases and V by 2 bases; bases with no gene match: 9. The DNA for the CDR3 is TGCGCCAGCAGCCAACCTGACAGGGTTGGAAACGAGCAGTACTTC. It translates to CASSQPDRVGNEQYF.

Regarding this clonotype: One end of the junction varies from germline; a read error may be responsible. The chain combines TRBV29-1 with TRBJ1-2; D is uncertain. The CDR3 runs 12 residues. In germline, CDR1 is SQVTM, CDR2 ANQGSEA. The CDR3 is CSVEGNRARYSF. In nucleotides, the CDR3 is TGCAGCGTTGAAGGCAACCGGGCGAGATACAGCTTC.

The table lists this clonotype with a few counts. The J gene is TRBJ1-4, the V gene TRBV19, with D maybe TRBD1 (5 bases). Trimming pared 1 base from V and 10 bases from J, leaving 25 bases between. This CDR3 has 18 residues. Germline assignment: CDR1 LNHDA and CDR2 SQIVND (reference sequence). The CDR3 reads CASSIGGGTRTTRGKLFF. The CDR3 DNA reads TGTGCCAGTAGTATAGGGGGGGGAACCCGAACGACAAGAGGAAAACTGTTTTTT. The full variable domain, rest sourced from reference TRBV19 and TRBJ1-4, is DGGITQSPKYLFRKEGQNVTLSCEQNLNHDAMYWYRQDPGQGLRLIYYSQIVNDFQKGDIAEGYSVSREKKESFPLTVTSAQKNPTAFYLCASSIGGGTRTTRGKLFFGSGTQLSVL.

In its sample, this clonotype was seen many times. The genes are TRBV29-1 and TRBJ1-4, with D perhaps matching TRBD1 (6 bases). Trimming took 5 bases from V and 3 from J, leaving 16 bases between them. Germline V gives CDR1 SQVTM, CDR2 ANQGSEA. The CDR3 is 15 amino acids. The CDR3 DNA reads as TGCAGCGTTTCTGGGGGCGGGCAGTCTAATGAAAAACTGTTTTTT. Residues: CSVSGGGQSNEKLFF.

This clonotype has more than one count but fewer than ten. The CDR3 loop is CASSFNTSPDTQYF. The CDR3 coding sequence is TGTGCCAGCAGCTTTAACACTAGCCCAGATACGCAGTATTTT. The V call is TRBV11-2, the J call TRBJ2-3; D might be TRBD2 (6 bases). Germline V gives CDR1 SGHAT, CDR2 FQNNGV. The CDR3 runs 14 residues. V lost 3 bases, J lost 4 bases, and 11 bases lay in between.

This clonotype was counted many times. The chain combines TRBV7-6 with TRBJ2-5, with 8 bases aligning to TRBD2. Germline-derived CDR1 and CDR2 are SGHVS and FNYEAQ. The ends lost 1 base at V and 5 bases at J; junction bases unmatched: 9. This CDR3 is built from 16 residues. The CDR3, as DNA: TGTGCCAGCAGCTTAGGTCCGCGGGGGGCCGAGGAGACCCAGTACTTC. It codes for CASSLGPRGAEETQYF.

The sample holds many counts of this clonotype. The chain combines TRBV12-3 or TRBV12-4 with TRBJ2-2; D is unclear. Trimming removed 6 bases from V and 6 bases from J, with 11 bases in between. The CDR3 length is 13 residues. The CDR3 region has the DNA TGTGCCAGCAGGGCCCCGGGTCCCGGGGAGCTGTTTTTT. As protein: CASRAPGPGELFF.

This chain links TRBV7-9 with TRBJ2-3, with D unresolved. Trimming removed 5 bases from V and 5 bases from J, with 8 bases in between. Germline CDR1 is SEHNR and CDR2 is FQNEAQ (reference sequence). CDR3 length equals 12 residues. This CDR3 is CASSKDGDTQYF. The CDR3 DNA is TGTGCCAGCAGCAAGGACGGAGATACGCAGTATTTT.

The chain combines TRBV20-1 with TRBJ2-5, with 7 bases aligning to TRBD1. This CDR3 is built from 14 residues. The trim removed 5 bases at V and 2 bases at J, leaving 8 bases unmatched. CDR1 and CDR2 from the germline V gene are DFQATT and SNEGSKA (reference sequence). The DNA for the CDR3 is TGCAGTGCTCCAAAGACAGGGCGTCAAGAGACCCAGTACTTC. It translates to CSAPKTGRQETQYF.

This chain uses TRBV9 with TRBJ1-1, with a weak D call TRBD1 (5 bases). CDR1 is SGDLS and CDR2 is YYNGEE in the germline V gene. V lost 0 bases and J 2 bases, leaving 11 bases between the germline ends. CDR3 length: 15 residues. DNA of the CDR3: TGTGCCAGCAGCGTAGATGGCAGGGCTAACACTGAAGCTTTCTTT. It is translated as CASSVDGRANTEAFF. Based on the CDR3 plus reference TRBV9 and TRBJ1-1, the full variable domain is DSGVTQTPKHLITATGQRVTLRCSPRSGDLSVYWYQQSLDQGLQFLIQYYNGEERAKGNILERFSAQQFPDLHSELNLSSLELGDSALYFCASSVDGRANTEAFFGQGTRLTVV.

This clonotype was counted many times. V and J are TRBV12-3 or TRBV12-4 and TRBJ2-3; 8 bases are a match to TRBD2. Germline trimming cut 4 bases from V and 0 bases from J; bases unmatched to any gene: 3. The CDR3 covers 15 residues. The CDR3 here is CASSSPSGSTDTQYF. In DNA form, the CDR3 reads TGTGCCAGCAGTTCACCTAGCGGGAGCACAGATACGCAGTATTTT.

This clonotype was found a few times. The V call is TRBV6-2 or TRBV6-3, the J call TRBJ1-6; D remains ambiguous. The CDR3 extends over 16 amino acids. Germline V gene data show CDR1 as MNHEY and CDR2 as SVGEGT. Trimming pared 6 bases from V and 0 bases from J, leaving 12 bases between. The CDR3 here is CASSSTVSSYNSPLHF. The CDR3 coding sequence is TGTGCCAGCAGCTCAACTGTTAGCTCCTATAATTCACCCCTCCACTTT.

V gene TRBV7-6 combines with J gene TRBJ2-1; TRBD1 might be the D (5 bases). Germline assignment: CDR1 SGHVS and CDR2 FNYEAQ. CDR3 length equals 13 residues. Between the trimmed V and J ends, which lost 3 bases and 5 bases, there was a span of 8 bases. The CDR3 is CASSFLQDNEQFF. CDR3 sequence (DNA): TGTGCCAGCAGCTTTCTACAGGACAATGAGCAGTTCTTC. Looking up the rest from reference TRBV7-6 and TRBJ2-1 gives the full variable domain: GAGVSQSPRYKVTKRGQDVALRCDPISGHVSLYWYRQALGQGPEFLTYFNYEAQQDKSGLPNDRFSAERPEGSISTLTIQRTEQRDSAMYRCASSFLQDNEQFFGPGTRLTVL.

This clonotype appeared a few times. The chain is built from TRBV9 and TRBJ2-1; 12 nucleotides agree with TRBD2. The length of the CDR3 is 15 residues. CDR1 is SGDLS and CDR2 is YYNGEE in the germline V gene. V lost 3 bases, J lost 7 bases, and 5 bases stayed unmatched. DNA for the CDR3: TGTGCCAGCAGCGCTCTAGCGGGGGGGCCGAATGAGCAGTTCTTC. Translated, it gives CASSALAGGPNEQFF. Supplemented by reference TRBV9 and TRBJ2-1, the full variable domain reads DSGVTQTPKHLITATGQRVTLRCSPRSGDLSVYWYQQSLDQGLQFLIQYYNGEERAKGNILERFSAQQFPDLHSELNLSSLELGDSALYFCASSALAGGPNEQFFGPGTRLTVL.

The chain has TRBV4-2 and TRBJ2-1, with no clear D. CDR1 is LGHNA, CDR2 YNFKEQ, per germline. V gave up 3 bases and J gave up 8 bases, with 8 bases separating them. The CDR3 has 12 residues. The CDR3, as DNA: TGTGCCAGCAGCCACCCTGACGATGAGCAGTTCTTC. Translated: CASSHPDDEQFF.